This T cell receptor (beta chain) stems from a study of blood T cell repertoires in COVID-19 (dated by TCRdb to the early 2020s). In terms of the full investigation: The collaborator samples originated in the United States, Italy and Spain and spanned the acute and convalescent phases of COVID-19. The dataset comprised deeply sampled blood TCRbeta repertoires from subjects exposed to, actively infected with, or recovered from COVID-19. The samples were drawn from the first 160 participants of the ongoing ImmuneRACE study and from some 1,300 subjects provided by 6 global collaborators. The material from the prospective study consisted of cDNA or gDNA derived from T cells, B-cell-depleted T cells, or PBMCs. Nearly every sample came with metadata listing a de-identified subject ID, COVID-19 status, age in years and sex. The repertoires were released in a freely available public database intended as a resource for research on the immune response to SARS-CoV-2. Where available, HLA class I and class II types were obtained from metadata supplied by the sample provider rather than from assay-based typing.

Collaborating institutions collected whole blood in K2EDTA tubes following their own protocols. For TCRbeta analysis, collaborators shipped samples as frozen whole blood, isolated PBMCs, or DNA extracted from either of those sample types. Comment on this clone: Its antigen remains undetermined. No much larger clone is present one base from it, and per-base qualities are unavailable.

Broad study findings and their caveats: The amount of clinical and demographic metadata varied by source and participant and was provided uncurated.

V sheds 0 bases and J sheds 6 bases, leaving 14 bases between their ends. The germline V gene yields LGHNA for CDR1 and YSLEER for CDR2. The CDR3 runs 15 residues from the cysteine to the phenylalanine. CDR3 DNA is the only sequence kept; it has 45 bases, read in frame from the first base. TCRbeta CDR3 regions were amplified from genomic DNA using the immunoSEQ Assay, a bias-controlled multiplex PCR. As for how the authors treated the data: Nucleated cell counts per sample were estimated from amplification of reference gene primers within the assay. Sequence reads were collapsed and filtered to measure the absolute abundance of every unique TCRbeta CDR3 rearrangement. For each sample, productive Simpson clonality was calculated as the square root of Simpson's diversity index over productive rearrangements. TCRdb retrieved this table from immuneACCESS and kept in-frame rearrangements only. Not all clones are present; in checked studies, unresolved V genes account for under half, and no reason is known for the remainder. The V and J calls and clone size are taken from that table; D and trimming were inferred from the DNA. This sample gives about 69,000 clones in total; 60% to 80% of them show up just once. The top ten hold about 15% of the sample.

The sequence derives from a man aged 55-75 years with acute or convalescent COVID-19. The sequenced sample was peripheral blood. Recombination linked TRBV4-3 to TRBJ2-5; a tentative D call is TRBD2 (6 bases match). CDR3 sequence: CASSQDLEGWKTQYF. The sequenced DNA is TGCGCCAGCAGCCAAGATCTGGAGGGGTGGAAGACCCAGTACTTC.